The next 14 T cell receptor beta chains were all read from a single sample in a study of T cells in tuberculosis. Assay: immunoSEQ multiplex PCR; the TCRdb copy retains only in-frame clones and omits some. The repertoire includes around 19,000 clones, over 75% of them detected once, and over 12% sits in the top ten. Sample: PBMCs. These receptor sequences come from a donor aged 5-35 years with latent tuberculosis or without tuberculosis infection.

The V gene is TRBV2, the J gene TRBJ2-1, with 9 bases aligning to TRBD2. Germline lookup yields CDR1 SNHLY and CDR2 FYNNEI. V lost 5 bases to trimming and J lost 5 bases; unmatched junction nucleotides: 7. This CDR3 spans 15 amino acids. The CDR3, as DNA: TGTGCCAGCAGTCCATCAGCGGGGGGTCACAATGAGCAGTTCTTC. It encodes CASSPSAGGHNEQFF.

CDR3 coding DNA: TGTGCCAGCGCCAGGGCGGCGAACACTGAAGCTTTCTTT. Encoded protein: CASARAANTEAFF. The chain carries TRBV27 and TRBJ1-1, with D possibly TRBD1 on 5 matching bases. The germline CDR1 and CDR2 sequences are MNHEY and SMNVEV (reference sequence). This CDR3 has 13 residues. V gave up 8 bases and J gave up 1 base, with 11 bases separating them.

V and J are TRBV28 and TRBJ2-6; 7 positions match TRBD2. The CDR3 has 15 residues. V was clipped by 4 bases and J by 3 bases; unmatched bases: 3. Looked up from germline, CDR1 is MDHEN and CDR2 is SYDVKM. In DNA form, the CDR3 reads TGTGCCAGCAGTTCTCCGGGGGGTGGGGCCAACGTCCTGACTTTC. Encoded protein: CASSSPGGGANVLTF. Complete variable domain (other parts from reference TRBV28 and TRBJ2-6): DVKVTQSSRYLVKRTGEKVFLECVQDMDHENMFWYRQDPGLGLRLIYFSYDVKMKEKGDIPEGYSVSREKKERFSLILESASTNQTSMYLCASSSPGGGANVLTFGAGSRLTVL.

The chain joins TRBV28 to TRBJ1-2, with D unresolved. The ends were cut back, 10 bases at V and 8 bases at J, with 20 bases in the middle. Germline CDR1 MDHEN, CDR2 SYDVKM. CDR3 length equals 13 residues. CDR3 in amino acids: CATQGPGRRGYTF. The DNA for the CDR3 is TGTGCCACACAAGGCCCTGGGAGGAGAGGCTACACCTTC.

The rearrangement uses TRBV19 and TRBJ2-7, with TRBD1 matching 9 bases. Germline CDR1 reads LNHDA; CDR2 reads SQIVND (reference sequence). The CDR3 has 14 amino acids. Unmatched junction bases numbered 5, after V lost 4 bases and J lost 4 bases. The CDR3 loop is CASSTGTGWYEQYF. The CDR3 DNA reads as TGTGCCAGTAGTACCGGGACAGGGTGGTACGAGCAGTACTTC.

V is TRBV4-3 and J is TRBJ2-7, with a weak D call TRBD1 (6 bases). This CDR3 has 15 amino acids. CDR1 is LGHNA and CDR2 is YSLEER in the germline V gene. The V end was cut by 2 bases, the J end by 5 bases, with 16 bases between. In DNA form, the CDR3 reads TGCGCCAGCAGCCAAAATATTCAGGGGCGGAACGAGCAGTACTTC. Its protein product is CASSQNIQGRNEQYF.

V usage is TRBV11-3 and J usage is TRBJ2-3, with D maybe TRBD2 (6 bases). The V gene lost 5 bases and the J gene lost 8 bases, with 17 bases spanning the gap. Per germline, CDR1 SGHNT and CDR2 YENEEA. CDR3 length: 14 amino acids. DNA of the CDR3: TGTGCCAGCAGCGAGAGCGGGCAGAGGGTTACGCAGTATTTT. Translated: CASSESGQRVTQYF.

This chain's CDR3 is CATKGVAGAGGELFF. CDR3 in DNA: TGTGCCACTAAAGGGGTAGCGGGGGCCGGCGGGGAGCTGTTTTTT. The chain employs TRBV7-2 and TRBJ2-2; 9 nucleotides match TRBD2. This CDR3 contains 15 residues. Trimming took 10 bases from V and 7 from J; bases not matched to a gene: 13. CDR1 is SGHTA and CDR2 is FQGNSA in the germline V gene. Combining the CDR3 with reference TRBV7-2 and TRBJ2-2 gives the whole variable domain GAGVSQSPSNKVTEKGKDVELRCDPISGHTALYWYRQSLGQGLEFLIYFQGNSAPDKSGLPSDRFSAERTGGSVSTLTIQRTQQEDSAVYLCATKGVAGAGGELFFGEGSRLTVL.

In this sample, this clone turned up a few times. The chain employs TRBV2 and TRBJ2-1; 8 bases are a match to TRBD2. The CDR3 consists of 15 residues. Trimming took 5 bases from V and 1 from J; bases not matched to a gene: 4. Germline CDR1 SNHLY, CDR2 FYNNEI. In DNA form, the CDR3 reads TGTGCCAGCAGTAGCGGGGGCGCATCCTACAATGAGCAGTTCTTC. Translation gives CASSSGGASYNEQFF.

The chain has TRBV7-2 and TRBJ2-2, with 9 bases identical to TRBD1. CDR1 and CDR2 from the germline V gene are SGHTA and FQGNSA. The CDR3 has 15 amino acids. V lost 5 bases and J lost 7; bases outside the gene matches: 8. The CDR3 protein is CASSSRDRDVGELFF. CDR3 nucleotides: TGTGCCAGCAGCAGCCGGGACAGGGATGTCGGGGAGCTGTTTTTT.

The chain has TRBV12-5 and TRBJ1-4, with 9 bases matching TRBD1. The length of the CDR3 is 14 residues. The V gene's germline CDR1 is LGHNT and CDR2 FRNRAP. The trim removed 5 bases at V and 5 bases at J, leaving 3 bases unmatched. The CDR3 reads CASGPGTGNEKLFF. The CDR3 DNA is TGTGCTAGTGGTCCGGGGACAGGGAATGAAAAACTGTTTTTT.

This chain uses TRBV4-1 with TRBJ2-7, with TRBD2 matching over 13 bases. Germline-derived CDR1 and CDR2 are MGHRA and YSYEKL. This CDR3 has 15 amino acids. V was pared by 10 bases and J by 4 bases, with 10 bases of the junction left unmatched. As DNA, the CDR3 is TGCGCCACAAGGGGAGGACTAGCGGGGGAATACGAGCAGTACTTC. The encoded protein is CATRGGLAGEYEQYF.

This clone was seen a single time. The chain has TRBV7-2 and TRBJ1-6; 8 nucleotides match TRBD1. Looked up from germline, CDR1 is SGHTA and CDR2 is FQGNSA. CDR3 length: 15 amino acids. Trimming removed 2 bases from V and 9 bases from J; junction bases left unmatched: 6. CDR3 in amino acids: CASSLPQGDGSPLHF. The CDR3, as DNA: TGTGCCAGCAGCTTACCACAGGGGGACGGTTCACCCCTCCACTTT. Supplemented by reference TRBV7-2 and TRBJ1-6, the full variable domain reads GAGVSQSPSNKVTEKGKDVELRCDPISGHTALYWYRQSLGQGLEFLIYFQGNSAPDKSGLPSDRFSAERTGGSVSTLTIQRTQQEDSAVYLCASSLPQGDGSPLHFGNGTRLTVT.

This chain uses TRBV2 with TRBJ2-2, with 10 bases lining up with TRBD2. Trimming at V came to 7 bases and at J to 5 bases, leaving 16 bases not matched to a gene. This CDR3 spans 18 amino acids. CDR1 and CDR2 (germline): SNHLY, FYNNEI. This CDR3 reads CASTLVAGGPSGTGELFF. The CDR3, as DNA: TGTGCCAGCACCTTAGTAGCGGGGGGCCCCAGTGGGACCGGGGAGCTGTTTTTT. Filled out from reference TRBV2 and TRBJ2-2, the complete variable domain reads EPEVTQTPSHQVTQMGQEVILRCVPISNHLYFYWYRQILGQKVEFLVSFYNNEISEKSEIFDDQFSVERPDGSNFTLKIRSTKLEDSAMYFCASTLVAGGPSGTGELFFGEGSRLTVL.